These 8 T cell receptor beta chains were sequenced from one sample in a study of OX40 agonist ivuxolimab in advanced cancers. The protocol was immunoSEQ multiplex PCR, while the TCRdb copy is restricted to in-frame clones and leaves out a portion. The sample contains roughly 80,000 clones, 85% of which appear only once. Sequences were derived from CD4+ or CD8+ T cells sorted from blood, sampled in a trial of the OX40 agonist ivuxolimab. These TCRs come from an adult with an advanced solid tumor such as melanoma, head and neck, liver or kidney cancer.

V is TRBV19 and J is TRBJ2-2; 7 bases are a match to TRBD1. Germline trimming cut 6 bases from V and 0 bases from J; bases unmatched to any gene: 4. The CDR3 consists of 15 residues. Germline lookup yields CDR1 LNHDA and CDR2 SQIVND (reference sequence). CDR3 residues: CASRTGTANTGELFF. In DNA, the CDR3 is TGTGCCAGTAGAACCGGGACAGCGAACACCGGGGAGCTGTTTTTT.

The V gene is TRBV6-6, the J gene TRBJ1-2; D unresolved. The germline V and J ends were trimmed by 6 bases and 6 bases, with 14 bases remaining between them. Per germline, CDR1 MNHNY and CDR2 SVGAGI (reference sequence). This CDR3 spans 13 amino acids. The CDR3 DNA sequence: TGTGCCAGCAGCCCCGAGAGATTTCATGGCTACACCTTC. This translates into CASSPERFHGYTF.

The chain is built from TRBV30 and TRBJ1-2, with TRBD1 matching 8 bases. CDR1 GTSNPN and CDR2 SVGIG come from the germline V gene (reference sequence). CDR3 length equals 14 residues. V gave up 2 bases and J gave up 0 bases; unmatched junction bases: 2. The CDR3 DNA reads TGTGCCTGGAGTAGGGACAGGCCTAACTATGGCTACACCTTC. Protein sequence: CAWSRDRPNYGYTF. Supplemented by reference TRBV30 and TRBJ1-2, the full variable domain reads SQTIHQWPATLVQPVGSPLSLECTVEGTSNPNLYWYRQAAGRGLQLLFYSVGIGQISSEVPQNLSASRPQDRQFILSSKKLLLSDSGFYLCAWSRDRPNYGYTFGSGTRLTVV.

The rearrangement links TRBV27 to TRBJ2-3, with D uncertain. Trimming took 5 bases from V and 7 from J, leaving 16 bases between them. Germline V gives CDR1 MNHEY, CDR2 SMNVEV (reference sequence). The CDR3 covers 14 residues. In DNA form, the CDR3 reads TGTGCCAGCAGTGGCCTCGCCCCCCCGAATACGCAGTATTTT. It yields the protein CASSGLAPPNTQYF.

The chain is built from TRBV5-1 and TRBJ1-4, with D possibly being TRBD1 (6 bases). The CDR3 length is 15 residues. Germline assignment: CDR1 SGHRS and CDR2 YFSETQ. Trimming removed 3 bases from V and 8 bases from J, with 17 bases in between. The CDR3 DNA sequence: TGCGCCAGCAGCTCCTCAGGGGAGGTGGGCGAAAAACTGTTTTTT. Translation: CASSSSGEVGEKLFF. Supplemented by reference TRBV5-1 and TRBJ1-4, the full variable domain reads KAGVTQTPRYLIKTRGQQVTLSCSPISGHRSVSWYQQTPGQGLQFLFEYFSETQRNKGNFPGRFSGRQFSNSRSEMNVSTLELGDSALYLCASSSSGEVGEKLFFGSGTQLSVL.

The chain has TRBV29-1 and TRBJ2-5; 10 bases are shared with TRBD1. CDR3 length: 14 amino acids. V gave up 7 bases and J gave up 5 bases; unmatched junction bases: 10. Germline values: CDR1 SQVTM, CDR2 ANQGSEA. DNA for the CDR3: TGCAGCGCTTCAGGGACAGGGGTGCGGGAGACCCAGTACTTC. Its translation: CSASGTGVRETQYF.

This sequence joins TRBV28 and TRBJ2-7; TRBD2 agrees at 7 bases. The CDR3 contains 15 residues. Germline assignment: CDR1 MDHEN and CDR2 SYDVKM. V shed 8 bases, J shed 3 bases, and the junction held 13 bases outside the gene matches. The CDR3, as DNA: TGTGCCAGCCTAAACCGGGGAGGGCCCAGCTACGAGCAGTACTTC. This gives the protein CASLNRGGPSYEQYF.

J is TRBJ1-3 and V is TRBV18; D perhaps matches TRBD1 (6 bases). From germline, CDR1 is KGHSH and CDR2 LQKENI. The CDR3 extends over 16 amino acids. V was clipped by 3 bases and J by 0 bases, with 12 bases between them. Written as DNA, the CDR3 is TGTGCCAGCTCACCGCGGGACACCAGCTCTGGAAACACCATATATTTT. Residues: CASSPRDTSSGNTIYF.